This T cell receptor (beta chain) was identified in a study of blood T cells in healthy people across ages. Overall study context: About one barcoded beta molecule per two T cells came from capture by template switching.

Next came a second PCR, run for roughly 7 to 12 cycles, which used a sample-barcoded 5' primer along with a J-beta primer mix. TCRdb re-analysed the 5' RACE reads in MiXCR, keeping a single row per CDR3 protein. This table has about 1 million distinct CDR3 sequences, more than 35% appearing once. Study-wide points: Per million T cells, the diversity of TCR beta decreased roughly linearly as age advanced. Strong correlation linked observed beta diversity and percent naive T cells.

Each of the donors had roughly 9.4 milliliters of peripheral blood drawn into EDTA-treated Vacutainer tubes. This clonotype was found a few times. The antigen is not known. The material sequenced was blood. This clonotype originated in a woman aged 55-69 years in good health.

The CDR3 nucleotides are TGTGCCAGCAGCGCCTACTCCGACCCCAATGAGCAGTTCTTC. Protein: CASSAYSDPNEQFF. This sequence joins TRBV9 and TRBJ2-1; unclear D gene. Trimming took off 3 bases at V and 6 bases at J, with 13 bases between the two ends. Germline V gene sequence: CDR1 SGDLS, CDR2 YYNGEE. The CDR3 covers 14 residues.